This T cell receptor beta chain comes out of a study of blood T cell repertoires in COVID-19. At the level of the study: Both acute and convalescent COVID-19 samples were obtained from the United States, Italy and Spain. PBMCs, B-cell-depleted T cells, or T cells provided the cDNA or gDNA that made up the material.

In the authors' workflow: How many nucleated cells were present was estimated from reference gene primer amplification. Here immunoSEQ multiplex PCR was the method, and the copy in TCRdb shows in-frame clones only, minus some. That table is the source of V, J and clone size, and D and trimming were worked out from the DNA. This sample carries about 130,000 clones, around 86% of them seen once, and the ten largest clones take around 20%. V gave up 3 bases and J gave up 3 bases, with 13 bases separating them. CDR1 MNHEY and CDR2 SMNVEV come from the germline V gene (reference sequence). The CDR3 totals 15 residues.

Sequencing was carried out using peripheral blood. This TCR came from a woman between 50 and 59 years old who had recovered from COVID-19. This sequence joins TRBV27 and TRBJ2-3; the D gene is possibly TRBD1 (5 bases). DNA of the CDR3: TGTGCCAGCAGTTTCGTAGGGGCAGGAACAGATACGCAGTATTTT. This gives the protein CASSFVGAGTDTQYF.